These T cell receptor beta chains were read from a single sample in a study of blood T cell repertoires in COVID-19. Data came from immunoSEQ multiplex PCR; TCRdb stores just in-frame clones and leaves some out. The sample includes about 320,000 clones, around 92% of them seen just once. The sample comprised peripheral blood. These receptors all come from a woman aged 25 to 39 with COVID-19, enrolled during active disease. Both conserved end residues are part of each CDR3. The D gene is left open where the match is weak. Part of the rows lack a size; the others show once, few, many or a class for expanded clones.

v_call: TRBV6-5; j_call: TRBJ1-5; d_call: TRBD1; clone_size: NA; cdr3_nt: TGTGCCAGCAGTTCCGACAGGGCGTGGCAGCCCCAGCATTTT; cdr3_aa: CASSSDRAWQPQHF
v_call: TRBV11-2; j_call: TRBJ2-5; d_call: TRBD2; clone_size: NA; cdr3_nt: TGTGCCAGCAGCTTCGGGGCGGGGGGACCGGAAGAGACCCAGTACTTC; cdr3_aa: CASSFGAGGPEETQYF
v_call: TRBV27; j_call: TRBJ2-7; d_call: TRBD1; clone_size: NA; cdr3_nt: TGTGCCAGCAGTCCCACAGAGACAGGGGGCAAGAGTGACACGCCCCAGCAGTACTTC; cdr3_aa: CASSPTETGGKSDTPQQYF
v_call: TRBV4-2; j_call: TRBJ2-5; d_call: TRBD2; clone_size: NA; cdr3_nt: TGTGCCAGCAGCCAAGAAGGCGGGACTAGGAAGACCCAGTACTTC; cdr3_aa: CASSQEGGTRKTQYF
v_call: TRBV25-1; j_call: TRBJ1-6; d_call: NA; clone_size: NA; cdr3_nt: TGTGCCAGCAGAACTGGGCCGATTTTTTCACCCCTCCACTTT; cdr3_aa: CASRTGPIFSPLHF
v_call: TRBV7-6; j_call: TRBJ2-1; d_call: NA; clone_size: NA; cdr3_nt: TGTGCCAGCAGCTTACTCCGAGGGGGGGGGCAATCATACAATGAGCAGTTCTTC; cdr3_aa: CASSLLRGGGQSYNEQFF
v_call: TRBV5-5; j_call: TRBJ2-1; d_call: NA; clone_size: NA; cdr3_nt: TGTGCCAGCAGCTTGAACGGGGAGCAGTTCTTC; cdr3_aa: CASSLNGEQFF
v_call: TRBV4-1; j_call: TRBJ2-7; d_call: TRBD1; clone_size: NA; cdr3_nt: TGCGCCAGCAGGTGGGACAGGGGCTCCTACGAGCAGTACTTC; cdr3_aa: CASRWDRGSYEQYF
v_call: TRBV11-3; j_call: TRBJ2-2; d_call: NA; clone_size: NA; cdr3_nt: TGTGCCAGCAGCTTAGGAGTAACGAACGGGGAGCTGTTTTTT; cdr3_aa: CASSLGVTNGELFF
v_call: TRBV29-1; j_call: TRBJ1-2; d_call: NA; clone_size: NA; cdr3_nt: TGCAGCGTGGGCCCTAGTCTTGACTATGGCTACACCTTC; cdr3_aa: CSVGPSLDYGYTF
v_call: TRBV5-6; j_call: TRBJ1-2; d_call: TRBD1; clone_size: once; cdr3_nt: TGTGCCAGCAGCGAGCCGGGACAGTTAAACTATGGCTACACCTTC; cdr3_aa: CASSEPGQLNYGYTF
v_call: TRBV24-1; j_call: TRBJ1-5; d_call: TRBD1; clone_size: once; cdr3_nt: TGTGCCACCAGTGATTCCGGGACAGGGCTGCGGGAGCCCCAGCATTTT; cdr3_aa: CATSDSGTGLREPQHF
v_call: TRBV12-2; j_call: TRBJ1-6; d_call: NA; clone_size: NA; cdr3_nt: TGTGCAAGTCGCTTACTCAAAGAGGGACTCTCCTATAATTCACCCCTCCACTTT; cdr3_aa: CASRLLKEGLSYNSPLHF
v_call: TRBV11-3; j_call: TRBJ2-1; d_call: NA; clone_size: NA; cdr3_nt: TGTGCCAGCAGCTTAGGCCGGACTAACTACAATGAGCAGTTCTTC; cdr3_aa: CASSLGRTNYNEQFF
v_call: TRBV5-1; j_call: TRBJ2-7; d_call: NA; clone_size: NA; cdr3_nt: TGCGCCAGCAATGGGGACAATGCCTACGAGCAGTACTTC; cdr3_aa: CASNGDNAYEQYF
v_call: TRBV7-9; j_call: TRBJ2-3; d_call: NA; clone_size: NA; cdr3_nt: TGTGCCAGCAGGGGCCGGACTAGCACAGATACGCAGTATTTT; cdr3_aa: CASRGRTSTDTQYF
v_call: TRBV28; j_call: TRBJ1-4; d_call: NA; clone_size: NA; cdr3_nt: TGTGCCAGCAGTTTACAGGGTAGTGAGCAAGGAGAAAAACTGTTTTTT; cdr3_aa: CASSLQGSEQGEKLFF
v_call: TRBV18; j_call: TRBJ2-3; d_call: NA; clone_size: NA; cdr3_nt: TGTGCCAGCTCACGCGCAGGGGGGCCGAGCACAGATACGCAGTATTTT; cdr3_aa: CASSRAGGPSTDTQYF
v_call: TRBV2; j_call: TRBJ1-5; d_call: NA; clone_size: NA; cdr3_nt: TGTGCCAGCAAGTCGGCAACAGCTAGCAATCAGCCCCAGCATTTT; cdr3_aa: CASKSATASNQPQHF
v_call: TRBV5-1; j_call: TRBJ2-5; d_call: TRBD2; clone_size: NA; cdr3_nt: TGCGCCAGCACCAAAGGGTCGGGGGGCCAAGAGACCCAGTACTTC; cdr3_aa: CASTKGSGGQETQYF
v_call: TRBV18; j_call: TRBJ2-7; d_call: TRBD1; clone_size: once; cdr3_nt: TGTGCCAGCTCAGAAGGGACAGCATCGTCCTACGAGCAGTACTTC; cdr3_aa: CASSEGTASSYEQYF
v_call: TRBV30; j_call: TRBJ2-1; d_call: NA; clone_size: NA; cdr3_nt: TGTGCCTGGAGTGTACAGCCAGACAATGAGCAGTTCTTC; cdr3_aa: CAWSVQPDNEQFF
v_call: TRBV6-2/TRBV6-3; j_call: TRBJ1-4; d_call: TRBD1; clone_size: NA; cdr3_nt: TGTGCCAGCAGTCACGGACAGGGTTTAGAAAAACTGTTTTTT; cdr3_aa: CASSHGQGLEKLFF
v_call: TRBV7-9; j_call: TRBJ1-3; d_call: TRBD1; clone_size: NA; cdr3_nt: TGTGCCAGCGGCATGACAGGGGAGGTGAACACCATATATTTT; cdr3_aa: CASGMTGEVNTIYF
v_call: TRBV5-1; j_call: TRBJ2-2; d_call: TRBD2; clone_size: NA; cdr3_nt: TGCGCCAGCAGCTTTACTAGCGGACCGAACACCGGGGAGCTGTTTTTT; cdr3_aa: CASSFTSGPNTGELFF
v_call: TRBV2; j_call: TRBJ1-5; d_call: TRBD1; clone_size: NA; cdr3_nt: TGTGCCAGCAGTGAGACAGGGGGGCGGCCCCAGCATTTT; cdr3_aa: CASSETGGRPQHF
v_call: TRBV28; j_call: TRBJ2-7; d_call: TRBD1; clone_size: NA; cdr3_nt: TGTGCCAGCATCGCAGGGGGCTCCTACGAGCAGTACTTC; cdr3_aa: CASIAGGSYEQYF
v_call: TRBV19; j_call: TRBJ2-1; d_call: TRBD2; clone_size: NA; cdr3_nt: TGTGCCAGTAGTATAGACAAGGGACTAGCGGGCAACAATGAGCAGTTCTTC; cdr3_aa: CASSIDKGLAGNNEQFF
v_call: TRBV3-1/TRBV3-2; j_call: TRBJ2-3; d_call: NA; clone_size: NA; cdr3_nt: TGTGCCAGCAGCCCTTCGGAGGATACGCAGTATTTT; cdr3_aa: CASSPSEDTQYF
v_call: TRBV11-1; j_call: TRBJ2-3; d_call: TRBD2; clone_size: NA; cdr3_nt: TGTGCCGACTCGACTAGCGGGGGTGGTACGCAGTATTTT; cdr3_aa: CADSTSGGGTQYF
v_call: TRBV5-1; j_call: TRBJ2-7; d_call: NA; clone_size: NA; cdr3_nt: TGCGCCAGCAGCTTGGCCGTAGGGGTCGGTGAGTCCTACGAGCAGTACTTC; cdr3_aa: CASSLAVGVGESYEQYF
v_call: TRBV6-5; j_call: TRBJ2-3; d_call: TRBD1; clone_size: once; cdr3_nt: TGTGCCAGCAGGGACAGGGGGGGGACAGATACGCAGTATTTT; cdr3_aa: CASRDRGGTDTQYF
v_call: TRBV5-1; j_call: TRBJ1-6; d_call: NA; clone_size: NA; cdr3_nt: TGCGCCAGCAGCCCGGGACTTAATTCACCCCTCCACTTT; cdr3_aa: CASSPGLNSPLHF
v_call: TRBV9; j_call: TRBJ2-7; d_call: NA; clone_size: NA; cdr3_nt: TGTGCCAGCAGCCCTCAATCGGCCTACGAGCAGTACTTC; cdr3_aa: CASSPQSAYEQYF
v_call: TRBV2; j_call: TRBJ1-4; d_call: TRBD1; clone_size: NA; cdr3_nt: TGTGCCAGCAGCACAGGGGCCGGCGAAAAACTGTTTTTT; cdr3_aa: CASSTGAGEKLFF
v_call: TRBV5-1; j_call: TRBJ2-1; d_call: NA; clone_size: NA; cdr3_nt: TGCGCCAGCAGCTCCCTAGACAGGCTGTACAATGAGCAGTTCTTC; cdr3_aa: CASSSLDRLYNEQFF
v_call: TRBV7-9; j_call: TRBJ1-4; d_call: TRBD1; clone_size: few; cdr3_nt: TGTGCCAGCAGCCCCAGACAGGGGACTAATGAAAAACTGTTTTTT; cdr3_aa: CASSPRQGTNEKLFF
v_call: TRBV27; j_call: TRBJ2-1; d_call: TRBD2; clone_size: NA; cdr3_nt: TGTGCCAGCAGTTTATCGTCTAGCGGGGAGCAGTTCTTC; cdr3_aa: CASSLSSSGEQFF
v_call: TRBV6-5; j_call: TRBJ1-3; d_call: NA; clone_size: NA; cdr3_nt: TGTGCCAGCAGGGGAGGTGCTGGAAACACCATATATTTT; cdr3_aa: CASRGGAGNTIYF
v_call: TRBV13; j_call: TRBJ2-7; d_call: NA; clone_size: NA; cdr3_nt: TGTGCCAGCAGCCTGACATCCTACGAGCAGTACTTC; cdr3_aa: CASSLTSYEQYF
v_call: TRBV4-1; j_call: TRBJ2-7; d_call: TRBD2; clone_size: NA; cdr3_nt: TGCGCCAGCAGCCAAGATCGCGGACTAGTCTACGAGCAGTACTTC; cdr3_aa: CASSQDRGLVYEQYF
v_call: TRBV5-1; j_call: TRBJ2-3; d_call: NA; clone_size: NA; cdr3_nt: TGCGCCAGCAGCTTTGGTGGGGGCCTCAGCGATACGCAGTATTTT; cdr3_aa: CASSFGGGLSDTQYF
v_call: TRBV19; j_call: TRBJ2-7; d_call: TRBD2; clone_size: NA; cdr3_nt: TGTGCCAGTAGTATAACTAGCGGGGGCCTCTCCTACGAGCAGTACTTC; cdr3_aa: CASSITSGGLSYEQYF
v_call: TRBV5-1; j_call: TRBJ2-5; d_call: TRBD1; clone_size: NA; cdr3_nt: TGCGCCAGCAGCTGGAAGGGACAGGGATTAGGGGAGACCCAGTACTTC; cdr3_aa: CASSWKGQGLGETQYF
v_call: TRBV5-4; j_call: TRBJ1-1; d_call: NA; clone_size: NA; cdr3_nt: TGTGCCAGCAGCGTCCAACAGGGTGTTGAAGCTTTCTTT; cdr3_aa: CASSVQQGVEAFF
v_call: TRBV12-3/TRBV12-4; j_call: TRBJ1-4; d_call: NA; clone_size: once; cdr3_nt: TGTGCCAGCAGGTCGACCCGGGAAGAAAAACTGTTTTTT; cdr3_aa: CASRSTREEKLFF
v_call: TRBV5-4; j_call: TRBJ2-1; d_call: NA; clone_size: NA; cdr3_nt: TGTGCCAGCAGCTTGTCTCGGTCCTCGGGCAATGAGCAGTTCTTC; cdr3_aa: CASSLSRSSGNEQFF
v_call: TRBV7-9; j_call: TRBJ1-1; d_call: NA; clone_size: NA; cdr3_nt: TGTGCCAGCAGCTTCGGAGGTGGCCCTGAAGCTTTCTTT; cdr3_aa: CASSFGGGPEAFF
v_call: TRBV5-4; j_call: TRBJ2-1; d_call: TRBD2; clone_size: NA; cdr3_nt: TGTGCCAGCAGCTTGGCCCCTAGCGGGGGGGGCCTAGGAGAGTTCTTC; cdr3_aa: CASSLAPSGGGLGEFF
v_call: TRBV27; j_call: TRBJ1-1; d_call: NA; clone_size: few; cdr3_nt: TGTGCCAGCAGTGCCCGGGACTTACTGAACACTGAAGCTTTCTTT; cdr3_aa: CASSARDLLNTEAFF
v_call: TRBV18; j_call: TRBJ1-3; d_call: NA; clone_size: once; cdr3_nt: TGTGCCAGCTCACCACCAGACAGGTACTCTGGAAACACCATATATTTT; cdr3_aa: CASSPPDRYSGNTIYF
v_call: TRBV27; j_call: TRBJ1-1; d_call: NA; clone_size: NA; cdr3_nt: TGTGCCAGCAGTTTAAAAGTTGGTTTAGTGTCTTTCTTT; cdr3_aa: CASSLKVGLVSFF
v_call: TRBV5-1; j_call: TRBJ2-2; d_call: TRBD1; clone_size: NA; cdr3_nt: TGCGCCAGCAGCTCCGCAACCTGGGACAGTAGGAAGGGAAACACCGGGGAGCTGTTTTTT; cdr3_aa: CASSSATWDSRKGNTGELFF
v_call: TRBV28; j_call: TRBJ1-4; d_call: NA; clone_size: NA; cdr3_nt: TGTGCCACAACACAAGGGGGTATCGTAGGAAAACTGTTTTTT; cdr3_aa: CATTQGGIVGKLFF
v_call: TRBV2; j_call: TRBJ1-5; d_call: TRBD1; clone_size: NA; cdr3_nt: TGTGCCAGCAGTGGTCGGGACAGTTCACAGCCCCAGCATTTT; cdr3_aa: CASSGRDSSQPQHF
v_call: TRBV4-2; j_call: TRBJ1-1; d_call: TRBD1; clone_size: NA; cdr3_nt: TGTGCCAGCAGCCCTGAGTCGGGACAGGGTGCTGAAGCTTTCTTT; cdr3_aa: CASSPESGQGAEAFF